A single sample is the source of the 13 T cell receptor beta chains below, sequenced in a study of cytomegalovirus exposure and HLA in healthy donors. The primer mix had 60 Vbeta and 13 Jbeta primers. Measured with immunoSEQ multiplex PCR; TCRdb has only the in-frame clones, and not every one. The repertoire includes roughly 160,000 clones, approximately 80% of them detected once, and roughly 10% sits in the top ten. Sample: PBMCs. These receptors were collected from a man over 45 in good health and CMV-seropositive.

The CDR3 loop is CASSTPGLGNEQFF. CDR3 nucleotides: TGTGCCAGTAGTACACCGGGACTCGGCAATGAGCAGTTCTTC. This chain joins TRBV19 and TRBJ2-1, with D possibly TRBD2 on 6 matching bases. This CDR3 has 14 amino acids. V was cut by 4 bases and J by 6 bases, with 13 bases left in between. CDR1 is LNHDA and CDR2 is SQIVND in the germline V gene (reference sequence).

CDR3 sequence: CASSSSSGSSYEQYF. Here the CDR3 DNA reads TGCGCCAGCAGCAGTTCTAGCGGGAGTAGCTACGAGCAGTACTTC. The rearrangement uses TRBV5-1 and TRBJ2-7; the match to TRBD2 covers 10 bases. Per the germline V gene, CDR1 is SGHRS and CDR2 is YFSETQ. The CDR3 consists of 15 residues. V dropped 4 bases and J dropped 3; count of bases not matched to a gene: 7.

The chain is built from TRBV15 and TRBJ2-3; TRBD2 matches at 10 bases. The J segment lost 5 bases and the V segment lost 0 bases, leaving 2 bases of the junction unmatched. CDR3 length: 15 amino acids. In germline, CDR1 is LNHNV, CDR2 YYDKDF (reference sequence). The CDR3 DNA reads TGTGCCACCAGCAGAGAAGCGGGGGGGCTAGATACGCAGTATTTT. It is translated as CATSREAGGLDTQYF.

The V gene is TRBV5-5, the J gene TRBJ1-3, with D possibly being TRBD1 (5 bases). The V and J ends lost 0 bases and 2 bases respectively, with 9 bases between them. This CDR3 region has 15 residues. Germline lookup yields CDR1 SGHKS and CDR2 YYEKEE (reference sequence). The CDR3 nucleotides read TGTGCCAGCAGCTTGGAAAGGGGTACTGGAAACACCATATATTTT. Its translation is CASSLERGTGNTIYF.

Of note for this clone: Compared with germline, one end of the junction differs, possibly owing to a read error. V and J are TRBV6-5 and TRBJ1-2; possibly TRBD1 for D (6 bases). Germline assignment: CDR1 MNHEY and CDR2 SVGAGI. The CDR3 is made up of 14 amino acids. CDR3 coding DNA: TGTGCCAGCAGTTACTCGAGGGGGTCCCAGGGTCGTGCCTTC. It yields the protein CASSYSRGSQGRAF.

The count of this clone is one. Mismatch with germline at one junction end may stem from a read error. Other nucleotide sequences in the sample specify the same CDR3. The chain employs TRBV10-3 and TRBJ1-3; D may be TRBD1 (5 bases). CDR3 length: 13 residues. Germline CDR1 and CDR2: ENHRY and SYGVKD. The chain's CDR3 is CAIRDNSGNTIYF. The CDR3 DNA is TGTGCCATCAGGGACAACTCTGGAAACACTATATATTTT.

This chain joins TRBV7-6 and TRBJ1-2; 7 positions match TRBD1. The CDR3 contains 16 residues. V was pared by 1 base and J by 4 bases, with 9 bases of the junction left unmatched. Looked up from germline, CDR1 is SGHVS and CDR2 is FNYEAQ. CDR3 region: CASSLEGGRTPYGYTF. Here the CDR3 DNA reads TGTGCCAGCAGCTTAGAAGGGGGCCGTACTCCCTATGGCTACACCTTC.

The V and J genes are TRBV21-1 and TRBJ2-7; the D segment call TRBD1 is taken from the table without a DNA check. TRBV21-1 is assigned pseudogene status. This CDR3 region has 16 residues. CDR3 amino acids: CASSKEVGDTNYEQYF. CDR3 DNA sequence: TGTGCCAGCAGCAAAGAAGTCGGGGACACGAACTACGAGCAGTACTTC.

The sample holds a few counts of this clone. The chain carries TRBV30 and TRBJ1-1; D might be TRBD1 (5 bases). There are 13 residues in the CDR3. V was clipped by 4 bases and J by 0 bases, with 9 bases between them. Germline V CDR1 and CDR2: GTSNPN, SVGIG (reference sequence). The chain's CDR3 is CAWKWGVNTEAFF. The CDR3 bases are TGTGCCTGGAAGTGGGGGGTGAACACTGAAGCTTTCTTT.

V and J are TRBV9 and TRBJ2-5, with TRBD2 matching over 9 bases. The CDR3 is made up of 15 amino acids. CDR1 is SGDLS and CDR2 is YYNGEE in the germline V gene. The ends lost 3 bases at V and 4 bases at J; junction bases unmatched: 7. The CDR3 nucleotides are TGTGCCAGCAGCGAAGGGACTAGCTTTAGAGAGACCCAGTACTTC. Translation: CASSEGTSFRETQYF.

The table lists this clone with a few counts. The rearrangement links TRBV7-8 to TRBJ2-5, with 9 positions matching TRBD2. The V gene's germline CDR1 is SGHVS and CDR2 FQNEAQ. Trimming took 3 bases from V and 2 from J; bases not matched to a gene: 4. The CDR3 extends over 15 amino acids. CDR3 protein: CASSLGGGVQETQYF. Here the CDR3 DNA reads TGTGCCAGCAGCTTGGGCGGGGGGGTTCAAGAGACCCAGTACTTC.

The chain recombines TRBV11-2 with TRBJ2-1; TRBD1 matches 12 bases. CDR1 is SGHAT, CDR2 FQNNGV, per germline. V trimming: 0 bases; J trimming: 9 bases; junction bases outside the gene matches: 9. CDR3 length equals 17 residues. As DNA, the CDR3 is TGTGCCAGCAGCTTAGACCTGGGACAGGGGGCATGGGGTGAGCAGTTCTTC. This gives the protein CASSLDLGQGAWGEQFF.

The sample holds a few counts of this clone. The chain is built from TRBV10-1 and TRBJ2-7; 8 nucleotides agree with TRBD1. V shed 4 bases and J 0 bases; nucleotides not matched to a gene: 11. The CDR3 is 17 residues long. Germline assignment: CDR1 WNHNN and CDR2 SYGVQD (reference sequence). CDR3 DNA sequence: TGCGCCAGCAGTGCCAACATGGACAGGGAACACTCCTACGAGCAGTACTTC. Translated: CASSANMDREHSYEQYF.